These 14 T cell receptor beta chains share one sample of origin, sequenced in a study of blood T cell repertoires in COVID-19. Repertoires were generated with immunoSEQ multiplex PCR, while TCRdb's copy carries only in-frame clones and drops some. The sample has hundreds of thousands of clones, approximately 85% seen once; the top ten hold more than 2%. Sample: PBMCs or T cells enriched from blood (not recorded which). The receptors derive from a man aged 25 to 45 who had recovered from COVID-19.

CDR3 region: CASSLETGGPTDTQYF. The CDR3 DNA is TGTGCCAGCAGCTTAGAAACAGGGGGGCCCACAGATACGCAGTATTTT. V and J are TRBV11-2 and TRBJ2-3; TRBD1 matches 8 bases. The CDR3 has 16 amino acids. Germline CDR1 is SGHAT and CDR2 is FQNNGV. Unmatched junction bases numbered 4, after V lost 0 bases and J lost 2 bases. The whole variable domain, remainder taken from reference TRBV11-2 and TRBJ2-3, is EAGVAQSPRYKIIEKRQSVAFWCNPISGHATLYWYQQILGQGPKLLIQFQNNGVVDDSQLPKDRFSAERLKGVDSTLKIQPAKLEDSAVYLCASSLETGGPTDTQYFGPGTRLTVL.

The chain is built from TRBV3-1 (or the pseudogene TRBV3-2) and TRBJ1-2, with 7 bases matching TRBD1. Germline trimming cut 3 bases from V and 3 bases from J; bases unmatched to any gene: 4. Germline V gene data show CDR1 as LGHDT and CDR2 as YNNKEL (reference sequence). The CDR3 runs to 14 residues. CDR3 in DNA: TGTGCCAGCAGCCAGGCTGGGACAGACTATGGCTACACCTTC. Protein: CASSQAGTDYGYTF.

The rearrangement joins TRBV3-1 (or the pseudogene TRBV3-2) to TRBJ2-3; D perhaps matches TRBD2 (6 bases). The germline CDR1 and CDR2 sequences are LGHDT and YNNKEL (reference sequence). This CDR3 is built from 14 residues. V was clipped by 4 bases and J by 0 bases, with 8 bases between them. CDR3 sequence: CASSPGTSTDTQYF. The CDR3 DNA reads TGTGCCAGCAGCCCAGGGACTAGCACAGATACGCAGTATTTT.

CDR3 nucleotides: TGTGCCAGCAGTAAGGACAGTGCTTCATCAAAGCTGAACACTGAAGCTTTCTTT. Encoded protein: CASSKDSASSKLNTEAFF. V usage is TRBV6-2 or TRBV6-3 and J usage is TRBJ1-1; tentatively, D is TRBD1 (6 bases). V lost 5 bases and J 0 bases, leaving 22 bases between the germline ends. Germline assignment: CDR1 MNHEY and CDR2 SVGEGT. This CDR3 has 18 amino acids.

As to this clone: Mismatch with germline at one junction end may stem from a read error. V and J are TRBV2 and TRBJ2-7; 9 bases align to TRBD1. Germline CDR1 is SNHLY and CDR2 is FYNNEI. This CDR3 spans 10 amino acids. This CDR3 is CASSRTGANF. CDR3 nucleotides: TGTGCCAGCAGTAGGACAGGGGCGAACTTC.

The V and J genes are TRBV29-1 and TRBJ2-5, with 7 bases that match TRBD2. The length of the CDR3 is 12 residues. CDR1 SQVTM and CDR2 ANQGSEA come from the germline V gene. V trimming: 4 bases; J trimming: 4 bases; junction bases outside the gene matches: 3. CDR3 sequence: CSVGGGGETQYF. The CDR3 region has the DNA TGCAGCGTTGGGGGCGGGGGAGAGACCCAGTACTTC.

The chain joins TRBV7-9 to TRBJ1-5; D may be TRBD1 (5 bases). V gave up 3 bases and J gave up 5 bases, with 11 bases separating them. The CDR3 loop spans 14 amino acids. The germline gives CDR1 SEHNR, CDR2 FQNEAQ (reference sequence). The CDR3 spells CASSFGGVDQPQHF. The CDR3 DNA reads TGTGCCAGCAGCTTTGGGGGGGTCGATCAGCCCCAGCATTTT. The whole variable domain, remainder taken from reference TRBV7-9 and TRBJ1-5, is DTGVSQNPRHKITKRGQNVTFRCDPISEHNRLYWYRQTLGQGPEFLTYFQNEAQLEKSRLLSDRFSAERPKGSFSTLEIQRTEQGDSAMYLCASSFGGVDQPQHFGDGTRLSIL.

The chain joins TRBV29-1 to TRBJ2-7; D is uncertain. The germline gives CDR1 SQVTM, CDR2 ANQGSEA. Trimming took off 6 bases at V and 2 bases at J, with 11 bases between the two ends. CDR3 length: 12 residues. Here the CDR3 DNA reads TGCAGCGTACGTAGAAGCACCTACGAGCAGTACTTC. This translates into CSVRRSTYEQYF.

V usage is TRBV7-2 and J usage is TRBJ1-2, with D possibly TRBD1 on 5 matching bases. The V end lost 7 bases, the J end lost 2 bases, and 17 bases lay between the germline ends. Per the germline V gene, CDR1 is SGHTA and CDR2 is FQGNSA. The CDR3 loop spans 15 amino acids. CDR3 nucleotides: TGTGCCAGCACGACGGGGGGACTCCGAAACTATGGCTACACCTTC. Its protein is CASTTGGLRNYGYTF.

The genes are TRBV6-2 or TRBV6-3 and TRBJ1-6; D perhaps matches TRBD1 (6 bases). The CDR3 covers 12 residues. Germline lookup yields CDR1 MNHEY and CDR2 SVGEGT. The ends were cut back, 2 bases at V and 17 bases at J, with 13 bases in the middle. CDR3 coding DNA: TGTGCCAGCAGTTACCCGGGGGGCGCTGTCCACTTT. Translating it yields CASSYPGGAVHF.

V usage is TRBV19 and J usage is TRBJ1-1, with D uncertain. Per the germline V gene, CDR1 is LNHDA and CDR2 is SQIVND (reference sequence). V lost 4 bases and J 1 base, leaving 13 bases between the germline ends. The CDR3 sequence is 15 residues long. CDR3 bases: TGTGCCAGTAGTAGCCGGACTCATCAGAACACTGAAGCTTTCTTT. Translation gives CASSSRTHQNTEAFF.

The chain carries TRBV7-9 and TRBJ2-5; TRBD1 aligns across 7 bases. CDR3 length: 16 amino acids. Germline assignment: CDR1 SEHNR and CDR2 FQNEAQ (reference sequence). Germline trimming cut 4 bases from V and 1 base from J; bases unmatched to any gene: 9. CDR3 amino acids: CASSSKYRGPQETQYF. CDR3 bases: TGTGCCAGCAGCTCCAAGTACAGGGGTCCCCAAGAGACCCAGTACTTC.

This clone has just one count. The chain joins TRBV19 to TRBJ1-2; 7 bases fit TRBD1. CDR1 LNHDA and CDR2 SQIVND come from the germline V gene (reference sequence). This CDR3 region has 15 residues. V lost 2 bases, J lost 4 bases, and 7 bases stayed unmatched. The CDR3 reads CASSILMTGSYGYTF. Here the CDR3 DNA reads TGTGCCAGTAGTATATTGATGACAGGGAGCTATGGCTACACCTTC.

This chain links TRBV19 with TRBJ2-2, with D tentatively TRBD2 (6 bases). The CDR3 length is 13 residues. V gave up 6 bases and J gave up 6 bases, with 11 bases separating them. Germline assignment: CDR1 LNHDA and CDR2 SQIVND (reference sequence). CDR3 DNA: TGTGCCAGTAGGCAGGAGGGTGCCGGGGAGCTGTTTTTT. Translated: CASRQEGAGELFF.